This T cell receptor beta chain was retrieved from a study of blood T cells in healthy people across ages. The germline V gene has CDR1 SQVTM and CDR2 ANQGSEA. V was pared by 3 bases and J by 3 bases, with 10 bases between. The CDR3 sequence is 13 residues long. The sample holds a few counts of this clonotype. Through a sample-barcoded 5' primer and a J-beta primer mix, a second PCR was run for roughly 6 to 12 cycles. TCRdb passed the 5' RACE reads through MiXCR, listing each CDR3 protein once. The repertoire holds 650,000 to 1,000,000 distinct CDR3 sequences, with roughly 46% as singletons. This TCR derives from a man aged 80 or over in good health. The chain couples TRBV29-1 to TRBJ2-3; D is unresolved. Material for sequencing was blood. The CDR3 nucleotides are TGCAGCGTTGACAGTGGCGGTACAGATACGCAGTATTTT. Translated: CSVDSGGTDTQYF.